A selection of T cell receptor beta chains follows, all from one sample in a study of tumor and adjacent non-tumor tissue in lung cancer. TCRdb used MiXCR to reprocess the multiplex PCR reads, holding one entry per CDR3 protein. The repertoire holds more than 85,000 distinct CDR3 sequences, with over 75% as singletons. Sequenced: lung tumor tissue. These receptors all come from a man aged 70-80 years with non-small cell lung cancer. Both conserved end residues are part of each CDR3. A D gene is named only where the DNA matches it firmly. Rows may omit the clone size; those that give it use once, few, many or a size class.

abundance: many; j_gene: TRBJ2-3; v_gene: TRBV10-2; d_gene: -; CDR3aa: CASTIASDTQYF; CDR3nt: TGCGCCAGCACTATAGCCTCAGATACGCAGTATTTT
abundance: -; j_gene: TRBJ2-7; v_gene: TRBV11-2; d_gene: TRBD2; CDR3aa: CDSSGDCMSYEQYF; CDR3nt: TGTGACAGCAGCGGGGACTGCATGAGCTACGAGCAGTACTTC
abundance: -; j_gene: TRBJ1-1; v_gene: TRBV10-1; d_gene: TRBD1; CDR3aa: CTSSESRVQGHTEAFF; CDR3nt: TGCACCAGCAGTGAGTCGAGGGTACAGGGGCACACTGAAGCTTTCTTT
abundance: -; j_gene: TRBJ2-2; v_gene: TRBV5-4; d_gene: -; CDR3aa: CVSSLDRDSEELFF; CDR3nt: TGTGTCAGCAGCTTGGACAGAGACTCCGAGGAGCTGTTTTTT
abundance: many; j_gene: TRBJ2-7; v_gene: TRBV6-6; d_gene: TRBD1; CDR3aa: CASNKGTDYEQYF; CDR3nt: TGTGCCAGCAATAAAGGGACAGACTACGAGCAGTACTTC
abundance: -; j_gene: TRBJ1-2; v_gene: TRBV2; d_gene: -; CDR3aa: CASTPRSGSDGYTF; CDR3nt: TGTGCCAGCACCCCAAGGAGTGGATCCGATGGCTACACCTTC
abundance: -; j_gene: TRBJ2-2; v_gene: TRBV12-3/TRBV12-4; d_gene: TRBD1; CDR3aa: CTSRSWTGGTRELFF; CDR3nt: TGTACCAGCCGTTCCTGGACAGGGGGCACCAGGGAGCTGTTTTTT
abundance: -; j_gene: TRBJ1-1; v_gene: TRBV29-1; d_gene: -; CDR3aa: CSARPWNTEAFF; CDR3nt: TGCAGCGCTAGACCGTGGAACACTGAAGCTTTCTTT
abundance: -; j_gene: TRBJ2-7; v_gene: TRBV11-2; d_gene: -; CDR3aa: CVSSQWSERERYF; CDR3nt: TGTGTCAGCAGCCAATGGAGCGAGCGCGAGCGGTACTTC
abundance: few; j_gene: TRBJ1-5; v_gene: TRBV4-1; d_gene: TRBD1; CDR3aa: CSSSQVAGGRKPQRF; CDR3nt: TGCTCCAGCAGCCAAGTAGCAGGGGGCCGTAAGCCCCAGCGTTTT
abundance: -; j_gene: TRBJ2-7; v_gene: TRBV5-4; d_gene: -; CDR3aa: CASGQGHAGASYEQYF; CDR3nt: TGTGCCAGCGGCCAAGGTCATGCCGGGGCCTCCTACGAGCAGTACTTC
abundance: -; j_gene: TRBJ2-7; v_gene: TRBV11-2; d_gene: -; CDR3aa: CASSPPAGTPTYKLNF; CDR3nt: TGTGCCAGCAGCCCCCCCGCCGGGACACCAACCTACAAGCTGAACTTC
abundance: -; j_gene: TRBJ2-1; v_gene: TRBV5-1; d_gene: -; CDR3aa: CVSSLGWDEQFF; CDR3nt: TGCGTCAGCAGCTTAGGTTGGGATGAGCAGTTCTTC
abundance: -; j_gene: TRBJ2-1; v_gene: TRBV6-2/TRBV6-3; d_gene: TRBD2; CDR3aa: CPSSLGLGNTNEQFF; CDR3nt: TGTCCCAGCAGCCTGGGACTAGGCAATACCAATGAGCAGTTCTTC
abundance: -; j_gene: TRBJ1-2; v_gene: TRBV6-4; d_gene: -; CDR3aa: CASSDSNGVGCTF; CDR3nt: TGCGCCAGCAGTGACTCGAACGGTGTCGGCTGCACCTTC
abundance: -; j_gene: TRBJ1-1; v_gene: TRBV29-1; d_gene: -; CDR3aa: CSVLDKGRDTEAFF; CDR3nt: TGCAGCGTTCTTGACAAGGGCAGGGACACCGAAGCTTTCTTT
abundance: once; j_gene: TRBJ1-3; v_gene: TRBV6-5; d_gene: -; CDR3aa: CANKRSEGSGNTIYF; CDR3nt: TGTGCCAACAAGCGCTCGGAAGGCTCTGGAAACACCATATATTTT
abundance: -; j_gene: TRBJ2-3; v_gene: TRBV6-2/TRBV6-3; d_gene: TRBD2; CDR3aa: CASSYASGSPVTQYF; CDR3nt: TGTGCCAGCAGTTACGCTAGCGGGAGTCCGGTTACGCAGTATTTT
abundance: -; j_gene: TRBJ1-6; v_gene: TRBV12-3/TRBV12-4; d_gene: TRBD1; CDR3aa: CASTSGTGDYNSHLHF; CDR3nt: TGTGCCAGCACCTCCGGGACAGGGGACTATAATTCACATCTCCACTTT
abundance: -; j_gene: TRBJ2-3; v_gene: TRBV10-1; d_gene: -; CDR3aa: CASSPWSSARGQYF; CDR3nt: TGCGCCAGCAGCCCGTGGTCATCCGCTCGTGGGCAGTACTTT
abundance: -; j_gene: TRBJ2-1; v_gene: TRBV6-2/TRBV6-3; d_gene: -; CDR3aa: CASSYGRVNEQFF; CDR3nt: TGTGCCAGCAGTTACGGGCGGGTTAATGAGCAATTCTTC
abundance: -; j_gene: TRBJ1-2; v_gene: TRBV11-3; d_gene: -; CDR3aa: CASNSTGGLVTF; CDR3nt: TGTGCCAGCAACTCAACAGGTGGCCTGGTCACATTC
abundance: -; j_gene: TRBJ2-5; v_gene: TRBV29-1; d_gene: -; CDR3aa: CSVESWAETHYF; CDR3nt: TGCAGTGTTGAGTCCTGGGCGGAGACCCATTACTTC
abundance: -; j_gene: TRBJ2-1; v_gene: TRBV5-4; d_gene: TRBD2; CDR3aa: CASSGAGTSRRAEQFF; CDR3nt: TGTGCTAGCAGCGGAGCAGGGACTAGCAGGAGAGCGGAGCAGTTCTTC
abundance: -; j_gene: TRBJ2-1; v_gene: TRBV6-2/TRBV6-3; d_gene: -; CDR3aa: CANSPKGKDEQFF; CDR3nt: TGTGCCAACAGTCCTAAAGGGAAGGATGAGCAGTTCTTC
abundance: -; j_gene: TRBJ1-2; v_gene: TRBV7-9; d_gene: -; CDR3aa: CTNSQVRVGYTF; CDR3nt: TGTACCAACAGCCAAGTCCGTGTCGGCTACACCTTC
abundance: -; j_gene: TRBJ2-7; v_gene: TRBV6-5; d_gene: -; CDR3aa: CAVGRRLVVSYEQYF; CDR3nt: TGTGCTGTCGGAAGGAGACTAGTAGTTTCTTACGAGCAGTACTTC
abundance: -; j_gene: TRBJ2-5; v_gene: TRBV7-8; d_gene: -; CDR3aa: CASSLGSGPEIQYF; CDR3nt: TGTGCCAGCAGCTTAGGGTCGGGGCCGGAGATCCAGTACTTC
abundance: -; j_gene: TRBJ2-7; v_gene: TRBV29-1; d_gene: -; CDR3aa: CGVENQGIRYEQYF; CDR3nt: TGCGGCGTTGAGAATCAGGGGATTCGTTATGAGCAGTACTTC
abundance: -; j_gene: TRBJ2-1; v_gene: TRBV11-1; d_gene: TRBD1; CDR3aa: CASSPRSGQGPREQLF; CDR3nt: TGTGCCAGCAGCCCCCGGTCGGGACAGGGGCCACGTGAGCAGCTCTTC
abundance: -; j_gene: TRBJ1-2; v_gene: TRBV4-1; d_gene: -; CDR3aa: CTSSPQTVAGYTF; CDR3nt: TGCACCAGCAGCCCCCAGACAGTAGCTGGCTACACCTTC
abundance: few; j_gene: TRBJ1-5; v_gene: TRBV28; d_gene: -; CDR3aa: CASSHPMAGSEANYQPQHF; CDR3nt: TGTGCCAGCAGTCACCCTATGGCGGGGTCAGAAGCAAATTATCAGCCCCAGCATTTT
abundance: -; j_gene: TRBJ2-5; v_gene: TRBV4-2; d_gene: TRBD2; CDR3aa: CGSSQVVTSGRQETQCF; CDR3nt: TGTGGCAGCAGCCAAGTTGTCACTAGCGGGAGACAAGAGACCCAGTGCTTC
abundance: -; j_gene: TRBJ1-2; v_gene: TRBV6-5; d_gene: TRBD1; CDR3aa: CASAQGAREGCTF; CDR3nt: TGTGCCAGCGCCCAGGGGGCGCGGGAGGGCTGCACCTTC